One and the same sample provided the 17 T cell receptor beta chains below, sequenced in a study of post-analysis software for immune sequencing data. Study-wide findings and caveats: TRBV5-6, TRBV5-1 and TRBV20-1 belonged to a set of roughly five TRBV segments that were more frequent in patients than controls.

TCR beta libraries were prepared from cDNA with unique molecular identifiers. MiXCR was run by TCRdb on the PCR reads, yielding one entry per CDR3 protein. The sample carries roughly 670,000 distinct CDR3 sequences, over 45% recorded once. Which antigens these TCRs recognize remains unknown. Sequencing used blood. The source of these receptors is a girl aged 2 to 9 with multiple sclerosis.

This rearrangement joins TRBV7-2 to TRBJ2-5; TRBD2 aligns across 8 bases. Judging by the DNA end, TRBJ2-7 fits better; the J call may be wrong. Looked up from germline, CDR1 is SGHTA and CDR2 is FQGNSA. The CDR3 totals 13 residues. The CDR3 spells CASSPPGGGEQYF. CDR3 nucleotides: TGTGCCAGCAGCCCTCCCGGGGGGGGCGAGCAGTACTTC.

This clonotype occurred a few times. The J gene is TRBJ2-5, the V gene TRBV29-1, with a weak D call TRBD2 (5 bases). This CDR3 region has 11 residues. The V gene's germline CDR1 is SQVTM and CDR2 ANQGSEA. V was pared by 6 bases and J by 5 bases, with 10 bases between. CDR3 sequence reads: CSVRTYETQYF. The CDR3 region has the DNA TGCAGCGTCAGGACTTATGAGACCCAGTACTTC.

The rearrangement joins TRBV29-1 to TRBJ1-1, with D tentatively TRBD1 (6 bases). Germline lookup yields CDR1 SQVTM and CDR2 ANQGSEA. Trimming shortened V by 7 bases and J by 1 base, and 13 bases separated the two germline ends. CDR3 length equals 13 residues. DNA of the CDR3: TGCAGCGCGGGGGGGCATTCGAACACTGAAGCTTTCTTT. Its protein is CSAGGHSNTEAFF.

The chain carries TRBV4-2 and TRBJ2-7; 10 bases map to TRBD1. CDR1 and CDR2 from the germline V gene are LGHNA and YNFKEQ. This CDR3 contains 16 residues. V shed 1 base, J shed 3 bases, and the junction held 6 bases outside the gene matches. CDR3 residues: CASSQGDRGEVYEQYF. In nucleotides, the CDR3 is TGTGCCAGCAGCCAAGGGGACAGGGGAGAAGTCTACGAGCAGTACTTC.

V gene TRBV7-9 combines with J gene TRBJ2-7, with D tentatively TRBD2 (6 bases). V lost 0 bases, J lost 3 bases, and 15 bases lay in between. Per the germline V gene, CDR1 is SEHNR and CDR2 is FQNEAQ (reference sequence). CDR3 length: 16 residues. The CDR3 bases are TGTGCCAGCAGCTTAGCAGTGGGACTTGCCGGCTACGAGCAGTACTTC. Protein product: CASSLAVGLAGYEQYF.

This chain links TRBV20-1 with TRBJ2-5, with TRBD2 as a possible D gene (7 bases). The J call may be in error: the DNA end matches TRBJ2-4 better. Germline V gives CDR1 DFQATT, CDR2 SNEGSKA (reference sequence). The CDR3 length is 14 residues. In DNA form, the CDR3 reads TGCAGTGCTATCCCTCGGGATCGGGGGGCCATTCAGTACTTC. This codes for CSAIPRDRGAIQYF.

In this sample, this clonotype turned up a few times. The chain couples TRBV20-1 to TRBJ2-1; TRBD2 might be the D (6 bases). V lost 1 base and J lost 0, with 16 bases in between. Germline CDR1 is DFQATT and CDR2 is SNEGSKA (reference sequence). CDR3 length: 17 residues. Here the CDR3 reads CSARVAGLRPSYNEQFF. The CDR3 nucleotides are TGCAGTGCTAGAGTGGCGGGGTTAAGGCCCTCCTACAATGAGCAGTTCTTC.

V gene TRBV3-1 combines with J gene TRBJ2-3; D is undetermined. The CDR3 sequence is 15 residues long. The V end was cut by 1 base, the J end by 0 bases, with 8 bases between. CDR1 LGHDT and CDR2 YNNKEL come from the germline V gene (reference sequence). The CDR3 DNA is TGTGCCAGCAGCCAAGTTTCAACTAGCACAGATACGCAGTATTTT. It is translated as CASSQVSTSTDTQYF.

The CDR3 DNA is TGTGCCAGCAGCCTTATCAAAAATGAGCAGTTCTTC. Protein product: CASSLIKNEQFF. The chain employs TRBV12-3 or TRBV12-4 and TRBJ2-1; D unresolved. With 6 bases removed from V and 7 bases from J, the gap between germline ends came to 10 bases. This CDR3 comprises 12 residues.

This clonotype was counted between two and nine times. The chain combines TRBV20-1 with TRBJ2-7, with 9 bases lining up with TRBD2. Trimming took 5 bases from V and 2 from J; bases not matched to a gene: 13. Per germline, CDR1 DFQATT and CDR2 SNEGSKA (reference sequence). The CDR3 has 16 residues. The CDR3 DNA reads TGCAGTGCTCTAGGCCGGCCGGGCGGGAGGGCCTACGAGCAGTACTTC. Its translation: CSALGRPGGRAYEQYF.

The rearrangement links TRBV6-6 to TRBJ1-2, with D perhaps TRBD1 (5 bases). Germline V gene lookup returns CDR1 MNHNY and CDR2 SVGAGI (reference sequence). Trimming left V 0 bases short and J 3 bases short, with 17 bases between. The CDR3 is 17 residues long. The CDR3 region has the DNA TGTGCCAGCAGTTACTCAGAGGGGCTGGATCCGGACTATGGCTACACCTTC. Translating it yields CASSYSEGLDPDYGYTF.

The V and J genes are TRBV6-1 and TRBJ1-1; D call uncertain. V lost 6 bases and J 0 bases, leaving 20 bases between the germline ends. Germline loops: CDR1 MNHNS, CDR2 SASEGT. CDR3 length: 17 residues. CDR3 protein: CASSPGRTLRMNTEAFF. The DNA of the CDR3 is TGTGCCAGCAGCCCCGGACGGACCCTCCGCATGAACACTGAAGCTTTCTTT.

The chain employs TRBV7-6 and TRBJ2-5; D is perhaps TRBD2 (6 bases). CDR3 length equals 13 residues. CDR1 is SGHVS, CDR2 FNYEAQ, per germline. Trimming stripped 4 bases from V and 13 bases from J, with 19 bases between. The CDR3 DNA reads TGTGCCAGCAGCTCCCGGGGGATTCACTTGGGGTACTTC. This encodes CASSSRGIHLGYF.

V is TRBV29-1 and J is TRBJ1-2; 10 nucleotides agree with TRBD1. CDR1 is SQVTM and CDR2 is ANQGSEA in the germline V gene. The V and J ends lost 6 bases and 4 bases, in that order; junction bases with no gene match: 5. The CDR3 is made up of 13 amino acids. CDR3 bases: TGCAGCGTGGGGACAGGGGTGGGCTATGGCTACACCTTC. Protein: CSVGTGVGYGYTF.

This clonotype has just a few counts. This chain links TRBV6-6 with TRBJ2-3; TRBD1 is a possible D gene (5 bases). The length of the CDR3 is 14 residues. Germline CDR1 and CDR2: MNHNY and SVGAGI (reference sequence). V was cut by 6 bases and J by 7 bases, with 17 bases left in between. The CDR3 DNA follows: TGTGCCAGCAGGGAGTCGAATACAGGTTATACGCAGTATTTT. Translating gives CASRESNTGYTQYF.

V gene TRBV5-1 combines with J gene TRBJ2-1, with D perhaps matching TRBD2 (5 bases). Trimming took off 0 bases at V and 4 bases at J, with 11 bases between the two ends. This CDR3 contains 15 residues. The germline V gene has CDR1 SGHRS and CDR2 YFSETQ. The CDR3 protein is CASSLDPTSYNEQFF. The CDR3 nucleotides are TGCGCCAGCAGCTTGGACCCTACTAGTTACAATGAGCAGTTCTTC.

V is TRBV10-3 and J is TRBJ2-1; a possible D gene is TRBD2 (6 bases). Trimming shortened V by 6 bases and J by 0 bases, and 24 bases separated the two germline ends. Germline loops: CDR1 ENHRY, CDR2 SYGVKD. The CDR3 loop spans 19 amino acids. The CDR3 coding sequence is TGTGCCATCAGGTTAACAGCGAGCGGGCCCGACAGCTCCTACAATGAGCAGTTCTTC. Amino acid sequence: CAIRLTASGPDSSYNEQFF.